One T cell receptor (beta chain) is described in this entry. The clone's antigen remains unknown. No base quality information exists; no much larger clone differs at one position. The CDR3 holds 14 amino acids from the cysteine to the phenylalanine. The DNA shown is the 42-base CDR3, in frame from base 1. V lost 6 bases and J lost 7 bases; the stretch between them is 19 bases long. Based on the germline V gene, the CDR1 and CDR2 sequences are SNHLY and FYNNEI. The source of the sample is a study of blood T cell repertoires in COVID-19 (dated by TCRdb to 2020 to 2021). About the study as a whole: The collaborator samples originated in the United States, Italy and Spain and spanned the acute and convalescent phases of COVID-19. The prospective study material was composed of cDNA or gDNA derived from T cells, B-cell-depleted T cells, or PBMCs. Where available, HLA class I and class II types were taken from metadata supplied by the sample provider and were not determined by assay-based typing. A de-identified subject ID, COVID-19 status, age in years and sex were almost always included in the sample metadata. A freely available public database, intended as a resource for researchers studying the immune response to SARS-CoV-2, is where the repertoires were released. Deeply sampled blood TCRbeta repertoires from subjects exposed to, actively infected with, or recovered from COVID-19 were included in the dataset. Samples came from the ongoing ImmuneRACE study (first 160 participants) plus 1,254 subjects from 6 global collaborators.

The collaborating institutions used their own protocols to collect whole blood in K2EDTA tubes. Collaborator samples were shipped for TCRbeta analysis as frozen whole blood, isolated PBMCs, or DNA extracted from either sample type. TCRbeta CDR3 regions were amplified from genomic DNA by means of the immunoSEQ Assay, a bias-controlled multiplex PCR. Processing in the source paper ran as follows. The number of nucleated cells in each sample was estimated by amplification of reference gene primers within the assay. To quantify the absolute abundance of each unique TCRbeta CDR3 rearrangement, sequence reads were collapsed and filtered. Productive Simpson clonality was computed per sample as the square root of Simpson's diversity index over productive rearrangements. TCRdb carries this immuneACCESS record with in-frame sequences only. Its versions omit some clonotypes, under half of them owing to an unresolved V gene in the studies checked, with the rest unexplained. Clonal size and the V and J genes are those of that table, whereas D and trimming came from the DNA. The sample table lists under 250,000 clones, 92% of them with a count of one. The ten largest account for 1% to 1.5% of the sample.

Study-level results and caveats: The amount of clinical and demographic metadata varied by source and participant and was provided uncurated.

Here the chain combines TRBV2 and TRBJ2-7, with TRBD1 perhaps the D gene, on 5 matching bases. Material: peripheral blood. The sequence derives from a man between 25 and 39 years old with acute or convalescent COVID-19. The CDR3 protein: CASRDTELRGEQYF. The DNA is TGTGCCAGCAGGGACACCGAACTAAGGGGTGAGCAGTACTTC. Reference TRBV2 and TRBJ2-7 proteins supply the regions before and after the CDR3; the full variable domain is: EPEVTQTPSHQVTQMGQEVILRCVPISNHLYFYWYRQILGQKVEFLVSFYNNEISEKSEIFDDQFSVERPDGSNFTLKIRSTKLEDSAMYFCASRDTELRGEQYFGPGTRLTVT.